This TCR beta chain was obtained from a study of blood T cell repertoires in COVID-19. Study background: The origin of the acute and convalescent COVID-19 samples was the United States, Italy and Spain.

Libraries were prepared by immunoSEQ multiplex PCR; TCRdb keeps only in-frame clonotypes and omits some of them. The data contain over 150,000 clones, approximately 85% of them singletons. CDR3 length equals 15 residues. Trimming left V 0 bases short and J 6 bases short, with 12 bases between. The germline V gene encodes CDR1 LGHDT and CDR2 YNNKEL (reference sequence). Sample: PBMCs or T cells enriched from blood (not recorded which). This receptor was taken from a man aged 35-49 years who had recovered from COVID-19. The chain is built from TRBV3-1 (or the pseudogene TRBV3-2) and TRBJ1-3, with D hard to call. The CDR3 reads CASSQDLVTLNTIYF. The CDR3 bases are TGTGCCAGCAGCCAAGATTTAGTTACTCTAAACACCATATATTTT.